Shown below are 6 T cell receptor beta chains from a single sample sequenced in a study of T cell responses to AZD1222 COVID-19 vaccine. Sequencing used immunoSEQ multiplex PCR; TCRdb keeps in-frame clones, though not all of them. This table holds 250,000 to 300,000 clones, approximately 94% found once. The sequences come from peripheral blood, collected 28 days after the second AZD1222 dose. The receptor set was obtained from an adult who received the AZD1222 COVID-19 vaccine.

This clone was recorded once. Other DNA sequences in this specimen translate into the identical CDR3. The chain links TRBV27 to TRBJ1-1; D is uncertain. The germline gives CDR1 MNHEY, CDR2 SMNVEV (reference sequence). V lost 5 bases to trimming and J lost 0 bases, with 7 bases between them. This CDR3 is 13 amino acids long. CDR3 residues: CASSLTVNTEAFF. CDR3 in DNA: TGTGCCAGCAGTCTGACGGTGAACACTGAAGCTTTCTTT.

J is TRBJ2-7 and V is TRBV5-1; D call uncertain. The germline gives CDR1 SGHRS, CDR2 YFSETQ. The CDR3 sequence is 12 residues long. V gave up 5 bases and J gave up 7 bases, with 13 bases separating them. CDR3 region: CASSYDGREQYF. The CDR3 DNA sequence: TGCGCCAGCAGTTACGACGGGCGGGAGCAGTACTTC. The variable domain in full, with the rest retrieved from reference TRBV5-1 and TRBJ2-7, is KAGVTQTPRYLIKTRGQQVTLSCSPISGHRSVSWYQQTPGQGLQFLFEYFSETQRNKGNFPGRFSGRQFSNSRSEMNVSTLELGDSALYLCASSYDGREQYFGPGTRLTVT.

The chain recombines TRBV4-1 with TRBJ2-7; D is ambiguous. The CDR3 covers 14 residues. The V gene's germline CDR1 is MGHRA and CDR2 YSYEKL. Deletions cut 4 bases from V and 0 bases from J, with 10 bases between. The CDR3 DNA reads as TGCGCCAGCAGCCTCCGGACGGACTCCTACGAGCAGTACTTC. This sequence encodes CASSLRTDSYEQYF.

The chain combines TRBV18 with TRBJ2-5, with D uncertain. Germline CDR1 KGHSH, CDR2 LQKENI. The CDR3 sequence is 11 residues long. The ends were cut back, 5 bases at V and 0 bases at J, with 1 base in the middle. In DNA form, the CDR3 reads TGTGCCAGCTCATACCAAGAGACCCAGTACTTC. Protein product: CASSYQETQYF.

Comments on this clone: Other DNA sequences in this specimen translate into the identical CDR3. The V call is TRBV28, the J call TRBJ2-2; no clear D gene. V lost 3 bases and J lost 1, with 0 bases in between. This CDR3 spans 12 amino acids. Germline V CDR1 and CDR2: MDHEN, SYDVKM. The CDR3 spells CASSLNTGELFF. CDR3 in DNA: TGTGCCAGCAGTTTGAACACCGGGGAGCTGTTTTTT.

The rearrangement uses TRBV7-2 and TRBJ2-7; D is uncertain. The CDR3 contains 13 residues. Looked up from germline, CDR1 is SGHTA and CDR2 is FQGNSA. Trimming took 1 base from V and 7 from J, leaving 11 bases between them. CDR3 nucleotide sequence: TGTGCCAGCAGCTTAGAGTACTCCCTAGAGCAGTACTTC. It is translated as CASSLEYSLEQYF.